The 18 T cell receptor beta chains listed next were all sequenced from one sample in a study of technical replicates of blood from a few donors. The assay was immunoSEQ multiplex PCR, and TCRdb's table has in-frame clones only and misses some. The sample carries some 71,000 clones, around 97% recorded once. Sequencing was done on a sample of T cells isolated from PBMCs. The receptors derive from a human donor in good health.

The gene calls are TRBV19 and TRBJ1-2; TRBD1 aligns across 7 bases. This CDR3 spans 12 amino acids. After removal of 9 bases from V and 1 base from J, the junction contained 2 bases not matched to a gene. From germline, CDR1 is LNHDA and CDR2 SQIVND (reference sequence). CDR3 sequence reads: CASRDSNYGYTF. CDR3 coding DNA: TGTGCCAGCCGGGACAGTAACTATGGCTACACCTTC.

This chain links TRBV30 with TRBJ1-5; no definite D call. The CDR3 covers 12 residues. V shed 3 bases and J shed 7 bases, with 10 bases lying between them. The germline gives CDR1 GTSNPN, CDR2 SVGIG (reference sequence). This CDR3 is CAWSAASQPQHF. The CDR3, as DNA: TGTGCCTGGAGCGCCGCGAGCCAGCCCCAGCATTTT.

The chain couples TRBV5-1 to TRBJ1-1, with 12 nucleotides matching TRBD1. The CDR3 runs 20 residues. Trimming cost V 7 bases and J 1 base; bases outside gene matches: 20. Per the germline V gene, CDR1 is SGHRS and CDR2 is YFSETQ. DNA for the CDR3: TGCGCCAGCCCCTACCTAATTCCGGGACAGGGGGCTTCCAGGAACACTGAAGCTTTCTTT. This translates into CASPYLIPGQGASRNTEAFF.

V and J are TRBV4-1 and TRBJ1-2, with 7 bases fitting TRBD1. This CDR3 has 18 amino acids. The trim removed 0 bases at V and 0 bases at J, leaving 10 bases unmatched. Germline CDR1 and CDR2: MGHRA and YSYEKL. CDR3 nucleotides: TGCGCCAGCAGCCAAGATGCTATTAGGCAGGGGGCTAACTATGGCTACACCTTC. As protein: CASSQDAIRQGANYGYTF.

The chain is built from TRBV28 and TRBJ2-7, with 9 nucleotides matching TRBD2. Germline CDR1 is MDHEN and CDR2 is SYDVKM. The CDR3 is made up of 14 amino acids. Germline trimming cut 6 bases from V and 1 base from J; bases unmatched to any gene: 4. The CDR3 protein is CASRPTSGSYEQYF. The DNA for the CDR3 is TGTGCCAGCAGGCCCACTAGCGGGTCCTACGAGCAGTACTTC.

The V and J genes are TRBV7-9 and TRBJ2-7; possibly TRBD1 for D (5 bases). The CDR3 loop spans 13 amino acids. Germline CDR1 is SEHNR and CDR2 is FQNEAQ (reference sequence). V was trimmed by 0 bases and J by 6 bases, leaving 9 bases between them. The CDR3 DNA sequence: TGTGCCAGCAGCTTAGCGAACAGGCGCGAGCAGTACTTC. Protein sequence: CASSLANRREQYF.

V and J are TRBV13 and TRBJ2-7, with 8 bases fitting TRBD1. The V segment lost 5 bases and the J segment 4 bases; nucleotides outside the gene matches: 7. The germline V gene has CDR1 PRHDT and CDR2 FYEKMQ (reference sequence). The CDR3 covers 14 residues. CDR3 bases: TGTGCCAGCAGCGTCTACGACAGGGGATACGAGCAGTACTTC. Its protein is CASSVYDRGYEQYF.

This clone was recorded once. The CDR3 nucleotides are TGTGCCAGCAGCGCCAGGAGGGGAGGGGACTACGAGCAGTACTTC. It specifies CASSARRGGDYEQYF. J is TRBJ2-7 and V is TRBV11-3; 7 bases align to TRBD2. This CDR3 has 15 amino acids. V dropped 5 bases and J dropped 3; count of bases not matched to a gene: 10. Germline V gene sequence: CDR1 SGHNT, CDR2 YENEEA.

The CDR3 region is CAWSPGRRQYF. The CDR3 nucleotides are TGTGCCTGGAGTCCAGGGAGGAGGCAGTACTTC. This chain uses TRBV30 with TRBJ2-7, with D perhaps TRBD2 (6 bases). Looked up from germline, CDR1 is GTSNPN and CDR2 is SVGIG (reference sequence). This CDR3 is 11 amino acids long. Trimming cost V 2 bases and J 9 bases, with 11 bases left between them.

This chain connects TRBV6-5 to TRBJ1-2; the match to TRBD1 covers 8 bases. With 2 bases clipped from V and 5 bases from J, the junction kept 10 bases outside the gene matches. Germline values: CDR1 MNHEY, CDR2 SVGAGI. The CDR3 covers 16 residues. The CDR3, as DNA: TGTGCCAGCAGTTACGATTTTACGGGACAGGAATATGGCTACACCTTC. The encoded protein is CASSYDFTGQEYGYTF.

The CDR3 loop reads CSVELATSGSSYEQYF. As DNA, the CDR3 is TGCAGCGTTGAATTGGCTACTAGCGGGAGTTCCTACGAGCAGTACTTC. The rearrangement uses TRBV29-1 and TRBJ2-7, with 11 bases identical to TRBD2. V lost 2 bases and J lost 1; bases outside the gene matches: 7. Germline V gene lookup returns CDR1 SQVTM and CDR2 ANQGSEA. CDR3 length equals 16 residues.

The V call is TRBV28, the J call TRBJ1-5; 8 nucleotides match TRBD1. Germline V gene sequence: CDR1 MDHEN, CDR2 SYDVKM. The CDR3 runs 12 residues. The ends lost 2 bases at V and 15 bases at J; junction bases unmatched: 6. CDR3 loop: CASSLRRDRRHF. CDR3 nucleotide sequence: TGTGCCAGCAGTTTACGCCGGGACAGGAGGCATTTT. Based on the CDR3 plus reference TRBV28 and TRBJ1-5, the full variable domain is DVKVTQSSRYLVKRTGEKVFLECVQDMDHENMFWYRQDPGLGLRLIYFSYDVKMKEKGDIPEGYSVSREKKERFSLILESASTNQTSMYLCASSLRRDRRHFGDGTRLSIL.

The rearrangement links TRBV5-6 to TRBJ2-7; TRBD1 matches 8 bases. In germline, CDR1 is SGHDT, CDR2 YYEEEE. J lost 4 bases, V lost 4 bases, and 7 bases had no gene match. The CDR3 totals 14 residues. CDR3 bases: TGTGCCAGCAGCCCGGACAGGGCCCGGTACGAGCAGTACTTC. Its translation is CASSPDRARYEQYF.

The chain carries TRBV15 and TRBJ2-1; D uncertain. Trimming pared 0 bases from V and 11 bases from J, leaving 11 bases between. The CDR3 is made up of 13 amino acids. Germline CDR1 reads LNHNV; CDR2 reads YYDKDF (reference sequence). CDR3 DNA sequence: TGTGCCACCAGCAGAGATACGCTAGTTCAGCAGTTCTTC. This encodes CATSRDTLVQQFF.

The chain recombines TRBV6-5 with TRBJ1-1; D gene ambiguous. This CDR3 comprises 11 residues. Germline CDR1 and CDR2: MNHEY and SVGAGI. V lost 6 bases and J lost 10, with 12 bases in between. The CDR3 nucleotides read TGTGCCAGCAGGGACGGGATGGGAGCTTTCTTT. As protein: CASRDGMGAFF.

The chain has TRBV10-1 and TRBJ2-7, with 11 bases aligning to TRBD2. The ends lost 3 bases at V and 7 bases at J; junction bases unmatched: 8. Germline V CDR1 and CDR2: WNHNN, SYGVQD (reference sequence). The CDR3 has 15 amino acids. The chain's CDR3 is CASSEGTSGRFEQYF. The CDR3 DNA follows: TGCGCCAGCAGTGAAGGGACTAGCGGTAGATTTGAGCAGTACTTC.

The genes are TRBV6-5 and TRBJ1-5; D remains unclear. Germline V gene lookup returns CDR1 MNHEY and CDR2 SVGAGI. Trimming shortened V by 5 bases and J by 5 bases, and 16 bases separated the two germline ends. The CDR3 consists of 15 residues. The CDR3 here is CASSPKWEGYQPQHF. The CDR3 DNA sequence: TGTGCCAGCAGTCCCAAATGGGAGGGTTATCAGCCCCAGCATTTT.

V gene TRBV6-5 combines with J gene TRBJ2-1, with no clear D. The CDR3 is 12 residues long. V was pared by 4 bases and J by 10 bases, with 11 bases between. CDR1 is MNHEY, CDR2 SVGAGI, per germline. The DNA of the CDR3 is TGTGCCAGCAGTTCCGACTCTCTGGAGCAGTTCTTC. Encoded protein: CASSSDSLEQFF.